The 30 T cell receptor beta chains reported below all come from one sample, sequenced in a study of early T cells in non-severe SARS-CoV-2 infection. TCRdb called the 5' RACE reads again in MiXCR, with one record for every CDR3 protein. The repertoire holds 75,000 to 90,000 distinct CDR3 sequences, with more than 12% as singletons. Sequenced: whole blood. The receptors here all came from an adult who was a healthcare worker with PCR-confirmed SARS-CoV-2 infection or an uninfected control (not recorded which).

This clonotype showed up just a few times. The chain joins TRBV7-7 to TRBJ2-2, with D uncertain. The V gene's germline CDR1 is SSHAT and CDR2 FNYEAQ (reference sequence). Trimming stripped 6 bases from V and 3 bases from J, with 17 bases between. The CDR3 length is 16 residues. The DNA for the CDR3 is TGTGCCAGCAGTCGAGCTTTTCCGGGTTACACCGGGGAGCTGTTTTTT. Protein product: CASSRAFPGYTGELFF.

This clonotype has only a few counts. V and J are TRBV9 and TRBJ1-2, with TRBD1 identical over 7 bases. The CDR3 has 13 residues. V gave up 2 bases and J gave up 4 bases; unmatched junction bases: 2. The germline V gene has CDR1 SGDLS and CDR2 YYNGEE. CDR3 DNA: TGTGCCAGCAGCGTTGACAGGGCCTATGGCTACACCTTC. Translation: CASSVDRAYGYTF.

This clonotype has at least ten counts. The chain has TRBV7-8 and TRBJ2-7; D is undetermined. The V gene's germline CDR1 is SGHVS and CDR2 FQNEAQ. V lost 2 bases, J lost 1 base, and 3 bases lay in between. The CDR3 has 12 residues. DNA of the CDR3: TGTGCCAGCAGCTTACCTTCCTACGAGCAGTACTTC. This gives the protein CASSLPSYEQYF.

J is TRBJ1-1 and V is TRBV10-2; D gene ambiguous. With 7 bases removed from V and 3 bases from J, the gap between germline ends came to 9 bases. The CDR3 extends over 12 amino acids. CDR1 and CDR2 from the germline V gene are WSHSY and SAAADI. In DNA form, the CDR3 reads TGCGCCAGCAATGACGGGCACACTGAAGCTTTCTTT. As protein: CASNDGHTEAFF.

This clonotype has only a few counts. The CDR3 DNA sequence: TGCGCCAGCAGCTTGGTGGAACCGGGGGATACGCAGTATTTT. Protein product: CASSLVEPGDTQYF. The chain links TRBV5-1 to TRBJ2-3; the D gene is possibly TRBD2 (5 bases). Trimming left V 0 bases short and J 6 bases short, with 11 bases between. Looked up from germline, CDR1 is SGHRS and CDR2 is YFSETQ. This CDR3 has 14 residues. The whole variable domain, remainder taken from reference TRBV5-1 and TRBJ2-3, is KAGVTQTPRYLIKTRGQQVTLSCSPISGHRSVSWYQQTPGQGLQFLFEYFSETQRNKGNFPGRFSGRQFSNSRSEMNVSTLELGDSALYLCASSLVEPGDTQYFGPGTRLTVL.

The chain couples TRBV20-1 to TRBJ2-3, with no clear D. Trimming took 8 bases from V and 0 from J, leaving 9 bases between them. Germline CDR1 and CDR2: DFQATT and SNEGSKA (reference sequence). The CDR3 length is 12 residues. CDR3 bases: TGCAGTCAGGCCCTCAGCACAGATACGCAGTATTTT. Residues: CSQALSTDTQYF.

This chain's CDR3 is CASRPQTSGWGNEQFF. CDR3 DNA: TGTGCCAGCAGGCCGCAAACTAGCGGGTGGGGGAATGAGCAGTTCTTC. The chain carries TRBV12-3 or TRBV12-4 and TRBJ2-1; 9 nucleotides agree with TRBD2. There are 16 residues in the CDR3. Trimming at V came to 6 bases and at J to 7 bases, leaving 13 bases not matched to a gene.

This clonotype was observed many times. V gene TRBV6-5 combines with J gene TRBJ2-2; no reliable D call. Deletions cut 5 bases from V and 2 bases from J, with 3 bases between. CDR1 and CDR2 from the germline V gene are MNHEY and SVGAGI. This CDR3 contains 12 residues. Here the CDR3 reads CASSLNTGELFF. The CDR3 DNA reads TGTGCCAGCAGTCTTAACACCGGGGAGCTGTTTTTT.

This clonotype was observed many times. The chain uses TRBV4-1 and TRBJ2-1, with D possibly being TRBD1 (6 bases). The CDR3 runs to 15 residues. V lost 5 bases and J 3 bases, leaving 14 bases between the germline ends. CDR1 is MGHRA and CDR2 is YSYEKL in the germline V gene. The CDR3 DNA sequence: TGCGCCAGCAGCTCCCTGACAGGAATCTACAATGAGCAGTTCTTC. Its translation is CASSSLTGIYNEQFF.

Concerning this clonotype: One junction end disagrees with the germline gene, perhaps due to a read error. The rearrangement links TRBV11-2 to TRBJ2-1; D is unclear. CDR1 is SGHAT and CDR2 is FQNNGV in the germline V gene. There are 13 residues in the CDR3. CDR3 nucleotide sequence: TGTGCCAGCAGCTTTTCCAGGAACAATGAGCAGATCTTC. This sequence encodes CASSFSRNNEQIF. Full variable domain (missing parts from reference TRBV11-2 and TRBJ2-1): EAGVAQSPRYKIIEKRQSVAFWCNPISGHATLYWYQQILGQGPKLLIQFQNNGVVDDSQLPKDRFSAERLKGVDSTLKIQPAKLEDSAVYLCASSFSRNNEQIFGPGTRLTVL.

The sample holds a few counts of this clonotype. This rearrangement joins TRBV12-3 or TRBV12-4 to TRBJ2-1; 7 bases align to TRBD2. The CDR3 has 12 residues. Trimming at V came to 6 bases and at J to 7 bases, leaving 3 bases not matched to a gene. CDR3 amino acids: CASRRRGNEQFF. The CDR3, as DNA: TGTGCCAGCAGGAGGCGGGGGAATGAGCAGTTCTTC.

The gene calls are TRBV3-1 and TRBJ2-7, with 9 bases identical to TRBD1. V was clipped by 4 bases and J by 6 bases; unmatched bases: 10. Per germline, CDR1 LGHDT and CDR2 YNNKEL (reference sequence). The CDR3 runs to 15 residues. CDR3 nucleotides: TGTGCCAGCAGCCGACCGGGACAGGGATTATTCGAGCAGTACTTC. Protein: CASSRPGQGLFEQYF.

The J gene is TRBJ2-1, the V gene TRBV7-3; 11 bases match TRBD2. J was trimmed by 8 bases and V by 4 bases; bases with no gene match: 13. Germline V CDR1 and CDR2: SGHTA, FQGTGA. The CDR3 spans 17 residues. CDR3 nucleotide sequence: TGTGCCAGCAGCTCCCAAATAGCGGGAGGGCCTGGGGATGAGCAGTTCTTC. As protein: CASSSQIAGGPGDEQFF.

The CDR3 DNA reads TGTGCCAGCTCCCGGACAGGGTGGAACGAGCAGTACTTC. Translation: CASSRTGWNEQYF. The chain carries TRBV28 and TRBJ2-7; 8 bases fit TRBD1. After removal of 8 bases from V and 5 bases from J, the junction contained 8 bases not matched to a gene. The length of the CDR3 is 13 residues. Germline assignment: CDR1 MDHEN and CDR2 SYDVKM.

The V call is TRBV7-2, the J call TRBJ2-1; unclear D gene. Looked up from germline, CDR1 is SGHTA and CDR2 is FQGNSA. With 3 bases removed from V and 12 bases from J, the gap between germline ends came to 12 bases. This CDR3 has 12 residues. The CDR3 nucleotides read TGTGCCAGCAGCTTGACGGCGCACGGGCAGTTCTTC. This codes for CASSLTAHGQFF.

This clonotype showed up many times. This rearrangement joins TRBV10-2 to TRBJ2-3, with 7 positions matching TRBD2. Unmatched junction bases numbered 6, after V lost 8 bases and J lost 1 base. The CDR3 has 14 amino acids. Germline values: CDR1 WSHSY, CDR2 SAAADI. Written as DNA, the CDR3 is TGCGCCAGCGAACTAGCGCACCGCACAGATACGCAGTATTTT. This sequence encodes CASELAHRTDTQYF.

This clonotype was recorded a few times. The rearrangement links TRBV4-2 to TRBJ2-1; D gene uncertain. The CDR3 is made up of 15 amino acids. Deletions cut 1 base from V and 4 bases from J, with 11 bases between. The germline V gene has CDR1 LGHNA and CDR2 YNFKEQ. In DNA, the CDR3 is TGTGCCAGCAGCCAAGGGGCCTCTCTTTACAATGAGCAGTTCTTC. It codes for CASSQGASLYNEQFF.

In this sample, this clonotype turned up many times. The V call is TRBV11-2, the J call TRBJ1-1; the D is unclear. V lost 8 bases, J lost 0 bases, and 4 bases lay in between. Germline V gives CDR1 SGHAT, CDR2 FQNNGV. The CDR3 covers 11 residues. CDR3 residues: CASRMNTEAFF. The CDR3 DNA sequence: TGTGCCAGCCGAATGAACACTGAAGCTTTCTTT. The full variable domain, with the rest looked up from reference TRBV11-2 and TRBJ1-1, is EAGVAQSPRYKIIEKRQSVAFWCNPISGHATLYWYQQILGQGPKLLIQFQNNGVVDDSQLPKDRFSAERLKGVDSTLKIQPAKLEDSAVYLCASRMNTEAFFGQGTRLTVV.

This clonotype was observed a few times. The J gene is TRBJ2-1, the V gene TRBV3-1, with TRBD2 matching 16 bases. Germline V CDR1 and CDR2: LGHDT, YNNKEL (reference sequence). The CDR3 runs to 20 residues. V shed 2 bases and J 4 bases; nucleotides not matched to a gene: 11. As DNA, the CDR3 is TGTGCCAGCAGCCAACCCCCGGGACTAGCGGGAGGGGCCTTATACAATGAGCAGTTCTTC. Encoded protein: CASSQPPGLAGGALYNEQFF.

The chain employs TRBV20-1 and TRBJ1-5; no firm D call. The V and J ends lost 2 bases and 4 bases respectively, with 6 bases between them. The CDR3 covers 12 residues. Looked up from germline, CDR1 is DFQATT and CDR2 is SNEGSKA (reference sequence). DNA for the CDR3: TGCAGTGCTAGATCGCAGAATCAGCCCCAGCATTTT. Amino acid sequence: CSARSQNQPQHF.

The chain is built from TRBV28 and TRBJ2-7, with D tentatively TRBD1 (6 bases). The CDR3 is 14 residues long. V was cut by 8 bases and J by 3 bases, with 17 bases left in between. Germline V gives CDR1 MDHEN, CDR2 SYDVKM. CDR3 DNA: TGTGCCAGCCGACCTCAGGGGTCGCTCTACGAGCAGTACTTC. Residues: CASRPQGSLYEQYF.

This clonotype appeared a few times. The chain combines TRBV12-3 or TRBV12-4 with TRBJ1-1, with D possibly matching TRBD1 (5 bases). This CDR3 region has 12 residues. Trimming removed 6 bases at V and 5 bases at J, with 10 bases between. The CDR3 spells CASSEGMTEAFF. The CDR3, as DNA: TGTGCCAGCAGCGAGGGGATGACTGAAGCTTTCTTT.

This clonotype occurred a few times. This chain joins TRBV7-9 and TRBJ2-1; D is possibly TRBD1 or TRBD2 (5 bases each). Germline assignment: CDR1 SEHNR and CDR2 FQNEAQ (reference sequence). V was shortened by 5 bases and J by 9 bases, with 23 bases between the two germline ends. CDR3 length: 16 residues. The CDR3 protein is CASSRSSGLSWGEQFF. In DNA, the CDR3 is TGTGCCAGCAGCCGAAGTTCGGGGCTGAGCTGGGGTGAGCAGTTCTTC. Complete variable domain (other parts from reference TRBV7-9 and TRBJ2-1): DTGVSQNPRHKITKRGQNVTFRCDPISEHNRLYWYRQTLGQGPEFLTYFQNEAQLEKSRLLSDRFSAERPKGSFSTLEIQRTEQGDSAMYLCASSRSSGLSWGEQFFGPGTRLTVL.

This clonotype was detected a few times. The chain couples TRBV7-8 to TRBJ2-1; weak D call: TRBD1 (6 bases). The CDR3 has 16 amino acids. From germline, CDR1 is SGHVS and CDR2 FQNEAQ. The ends were cut back, 5 bases at V and 6 bases at J, with 20 bases in the middle. CDR3 sequence: CASSPRGTPKANEQFF. DNA of the CDR3: TGTGCCAGCAGCCCTCGAGGGACACCGAAAGCCAATGAGCAGTTCTTC.

Only a few counts were recorded for this clonotype. The rearrangement uses TRBV3-1 and TRBJ2-4; TRBD1 is a possible D gene (6 bases). The germline V and J ends were trimmed by 0 bases and 6 bases, with 12 bases remaining between them. From germline, CDR1 is LGHDT and CDR2 YNNKEL (reference sequence). The CDR3 has 15 amino acids. Here the CDR3 DNA reads TGTGCCAGCAGCCAAGAGTCTACAGGGAGAAACATTCAGTACTTC. It codes for CASSQESTGRNIQYF.

The rearrangement links TRBV11-1 to TRBJ2-7, with D hard to call. Looked up from germline, CDR1 is SGHAT and CDR2 is FQDESV (reference sequence). There are 13 residues in the CDR3. Trimming took 4 bases from V and 5 from J, leaving 12 bases between them. This CDR3 is CASSWTSTHEQYF. CDR3 sequence (DNA): TGTGCCAGCAGCTGGACGTCCACCCACGAGCAGTACTTC.

This chain links TRBV29-1 with TRBJ1-1; D is possibly TRBD1 (5 bases). CDR3 length: 12 residues. The germline V gene encodes CDR1 SQVTM and CDR2 ANQGSEA. Deletions cut 3 bases from V and 4 bases from J, with 9 bases between. The chain's CDR3 is CSVEGRATEAFF. The DNA of the CDR3 is TGCAGCGTTGAGGGCAGGGCCACTGAAGCTTTCTTT.

This chain uses TRBV28 with TRBJ2-3, with 14 bases fitting TRBD2. Trimming at V came to 7 bases and at J to 5 bases, leaving 11 bases not matched to a gene. The CDR3 consists of 17 residues. The germline gives CDR1 MDHEN, CDR2 SYDVKM. CDR3 sequence (DNA): TGTGCCAGCACCCAGGGGACTAGCGGGAGCTGGGAAGATACGCAGTATTTT. As protein: CASTQGTSGSWEDTQYF. The full variable domain, with the rest looked up from reference TRBV28 and TRBJ2-3, is DVKVTQSSRYLVKRTGEKVFLECVQDMDHENMFWYRQDPGLGLRLIYFSYDVKMKEKGDIPEGYSVSREKKERFSLILESASTNQTSMYLCASTQGTSGSWEDTQYFGPGTRLTVL.

The rearrangement uses TRBV12-3 or TRBV12-4 and TRBJ1-4; a possible D gene is TRBD1 (6 bases). The CDR3 length is 13 residues. Trimming stripped 6 bases from V and 7 bases from J, with 12 bases between. The DNA of the CDR3 is TGTGCCAGCAGCCTACAGGGTACTGAAAAACTGTTTTTT. Translating gives CASSLQGTEKLFF.

The table lists this clonotype with a few counts. The chain couples TRBV9 to TRBJ2-1; 10 bases agree with TRBD2. This CDR3 has 16 residues. The V gene's germline CDR1 is SGDLS and CDR2 YYNGEE. With V trimmed by 4 bases and J by 2 bases, 6 bases remained unmatched. The CDR3 loop is CASSPLAGGAYNEQFF. The CDR3, as DNA: TGTGCCAGCAGCCCCTTAGCGGGAGGAGCCTACAATGAGCAGTTCTTC.